The 5 T cell receptor beta chains presented below share a single source sample, sequenced in a study of blood T cell repertoires in COVID-19. Assay: immunoSEQ multiplex PCR; the TCRdb copy retains only in-frame clones and omits some. The top ten clones hold under 13% of a sample with some 180,000 clones, more than 65% of them seen once. What was sequenced was peripheral blood. These receptors all stem from a man aged 70 or older with active or convalescent COVID-19.

This sequence joins TRBV12-3 or TRBV12-4 and TRBJ1-4; tentatively, D is TRBD1 (5 bases). The CDR3 covers 13 residues. The germline V and J ends were trimmed by 6 bases and 3 bases, with 8 bases remaining between them. In DNA, the CDR3 is TGTGCCAGCAGAAGGGGTGCTAATGAAAAACTGTTTTTT. This translates into CASRRGANEKLFF.

The chain couples TRBV6-2 or TRBV6-3 to TRBJ2-7, with 8 bases aligning to TRBD1. The CDR3 covers 14 residues. Trimming took 6 bases from V and 3 from J; bases not matched to a gene: 7. Per the germline V gene, CDR1 is MNHEY and CDR2 is SVGEGT. CDR3 residues: CASSRQGPYYEQYF. DNA for the CDR3: TGTGCCAGCAGCCGACAGGGGCCCTACTACGAGCAGTACTTC.

This chain joins TRBV6-5 and TRBJ2-1, with 7 nucleotides matching TRBD2. Looked up from germline, CDR1 is MNHEY and CDR2 is SVGAGI. CDR3 size: 14 residues. Germline trimming cut 4 bases from V and 4 bases from J; bases unmatched to any gene: 4. The CDR3 DNA follows: TGTGCCAGCAGTTTGGCGGGAGCATACAATGAGCAGTTCTTC. It is translated as CASSLAGAYNEQFF.

The chain is built from TRBV6-5 and TRBJ1-6; 8 bases match TRBD1. CDR3 length: 15 amino acids. Germline V gives CDR1 MNHEY, CDR2 SVGAGI. V was clipped by 8 bases and J by 7 bases; unmatched bases: 10. For the CDR3, the DNA is TGTGCCAGCGGAAGGGAGACAGGGGCCAATTCACCCCTCCACTTT. It specifies CASGRETGANSPLHF.

V usage is TRBV15 and J usage is TRBJ1-2, with TRBD1 as a possible D gene (5 bases). Germline CDR1 LNHNV, CDR2 YYDKDF (reference sequence). The CDR3 consists of 15 residues. Trimming removed 0 bases at V and 8 bases at J, with 16 bases between. The CDR3 coding sequence is TGTGCCACCAGCAGAGATGTGGTCCAGGGTAGCGGCTACACCTTC. Amino acids: CATSRDVVQGSGYTF.